What follows is one T cell receptor (beta chain) and its context. Antigen: not known. This sample stems from a study of tissue T cells after allogeneic stem cell transplantation. The V segment lost 1 base and the J segment 4 bases; nucleotides outside the gene matches: 11. The CDR3 is made up of 18 amino acids. Germline V gene sequence: CDR1 SEHNR, CDR2 FQNEAQ (reference sequence). Study-wide results and caveats: In patients and mice, blood and spleen missed much of tissue repertoire.

Assay used: immunoSEQ multiplex PCR; TCRdb lists only in-frame clones, some missing. The table has about 28,000 clones, 65% to 90% seen once. The V and J genes are TRBV7-9 and TRBJ1-3; 9 bases agree with TRBD1. This material consisted of blood, taken before transplantation. The origin of this receptor is a woman between 18 and 50 years old who later had graft-versus-host disease after an allogeneic stem cell transplant. For the CDR3, the DNA is TGTGCCAGCAGCTTAGTCGCCGGGACAGGGTCGCTCGGAAACACCATATATTTT. This encodes CASSLVAGTGSLGNTIYF.